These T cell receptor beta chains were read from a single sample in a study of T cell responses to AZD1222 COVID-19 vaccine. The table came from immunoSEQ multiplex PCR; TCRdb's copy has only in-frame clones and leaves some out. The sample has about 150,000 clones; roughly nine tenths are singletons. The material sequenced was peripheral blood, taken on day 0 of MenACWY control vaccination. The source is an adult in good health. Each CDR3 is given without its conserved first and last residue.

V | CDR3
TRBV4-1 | ASSQETSQETQY
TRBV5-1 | ASSGGTGGEIVAGYT
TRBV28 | ASGRGRTNTEAF
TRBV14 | ASSERHRGRMSKNIQY
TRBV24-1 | ATSDADRPGQPQH
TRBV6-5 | ASTPTRFSNQPQH
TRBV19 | ASRTFFDHAEAF
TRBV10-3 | AISLQGGDEQF
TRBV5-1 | ASSSLASDGDTQY
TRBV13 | ASSPRGGVETQY
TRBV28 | ASRSRGLDSPLH